This T cell receptor beta chain derives from a study of OX40 agonist ivuxolimab in advanced cancers. The study in broad terms: The costimulatory receptor OX40 (CD134) was targeted by ivuxolimab, a fully human IgG2 agonistic monoclonal antibody. Three dose-escalation patients achieved partial responses, one with hepatocellular carcinoma and two with cutaneous melanoma. Of the 50 to 55 dose-escalation patients, hepatocellular carcinoma was present in approximately 20, melanoma in around 15, renal cell carcinoma in 9 and head and neck cancer in 9. The paper reports the monotherapy dose-escalation portion (N of about 50 patients) of the phase I ivuxolimab trial. Intravenous ivuxolimab was administered to patients every 2 weeks at six dose levels: 0.01, 0.1, 0.3, 1.5, 3 and 10 mg/kg. Peripheral TCRbeta sequencing aimed to test whether ivuxolimab altered TCR sequence diversity and caused clonal T-cell expansion. Prior anti-PD-1, anti-PD-L1 or anti-CTLA-4 therapy was permitted, and checkpoint inhibitors had been received by around 39% of dose-escalation patients. In the dose-escalation cohort, 70% to 85% of patients were male, and the mean age was 60 years with a range of 23 to 79. The investigation overall reported the following: After ivuxolimab, expanded clones were on average more numerous among CD8+ T cells than among CD4+ T cells. In partial responders in the 0.1-3.0 mg/kg groups, normalized peripheral clonal expansion was found to be among the lowest, especially among CD8+ T cells. At doses of 0.1 to 3.0 mg/kg, clonal expansion of both CD4+ and CD8+ T cells in blood was seen between baseline and week 6. Which antigens the clonally expanded peripheral T cells were specific for was not determined. Low levels of normalized T-cell clonal expansion were also seen in some patients who did not respond.

The trial excluded patients who had a history of autoimmune disease or were on systemic immunosuppression. In every dose cohort, peripheral blood was drawn for TCR sequencing at baseline, cycle 4 day 1, and cycle 7 day 1. Samples came from an open-label, multicenter, first-in-human phase I dose-escalation trial of ivuxolimab. The trial enrolled adults with locally advanced or metastatic head and neck squamous cell, hepatocellular, melanoma or renal cell carcinoma. Before TCR sequencing, CD4+ T cells and CD8+ T cells were sorted from peripheral blood as separate populations. As for this clone: Its antigen is unknown. Base qualities are missing; no much larger clone stands one base away.

To sequence the TCRbeta CDR3 region, genomic DNA was isolated from the sorted cells. The immunoSEQ Assay was used to sequence the TCRbeta CDR3 regions. Drawn from immuneACCESS, this table holds only the in-frame rearrangements with V and J called that TCRdb kept. Clones are partly lost; checked studies trace under half to an unresolved V gene and leave the rest unexplained. The sample table holds 50,000 to 65,000 clones, of which approximately 89% were seen once. 9.5% to 15% of the sample is taken by the ten largest. Trimming takes 5 bases from V and 1 base from J, and the germline ends sit 14 bases apart. CDR1 and CDR2 are drawn from the germline V gene (reference sequence): LNHNV, YYDKDF. Spanning cysteine to phenylalanine, the CDR3 consists of 15 amino acids. Left in the record is the CDR3 DNA by itself, 45 bases read in frame from the first base.

This receptor was identified in an adult with an advanced solid tumor such as melanoma, head and neck, liver or kidney cancer. The sample in question was CD4+ or CD8+ T cells sorted from blood, obtained in a trial of the OX40 agonist ivuxolimab. The V and J segments used are TRBV15 and TRBJ1-1, with no reliable assignment of the D segment. The DNA reads as follows: TGTGCCACCAGCCTCCACGGTCTGGAGAACACTGAAGCTTTCTTT. Its amino acids are CATSLHGLENTEAFF.